This TCR beta chain was documented in a study of blood T cell repertoires in COVID-19. Study overall: Sources were T cells, B-cell-depleted T cells, or PBMCs; the material itself was cDNA or gDNA.

Trimming took off 4 bases at V and 3 bases at J, with 15 bases between the two ends. Per germline, CDR1 SGHRS and CDR2 YFSETQ. The CDR3 has 15 amino acids. The repertoire was sequenced with immunoSEQ multiplex PCR; TCRdb's copy has only in-frame clones and lacks some. Here the sample spans 280,000 or so clones, around 90% being singletons. Sample: peripheral blood. This sequence was found in a man between 18 and 29 years old with active or convalescent COVID-19. The rearrangement uses TRBV5-1 and TRBJ2-3, with D maybe TRBD2 (6 bases). The CDR3: CASSSLSGQTDTQYF. Here the CDR3 DNA reads TGCGCCAGCAGCAGCCTTAGCGGTCAAACAGATACGCAGTATTTT.